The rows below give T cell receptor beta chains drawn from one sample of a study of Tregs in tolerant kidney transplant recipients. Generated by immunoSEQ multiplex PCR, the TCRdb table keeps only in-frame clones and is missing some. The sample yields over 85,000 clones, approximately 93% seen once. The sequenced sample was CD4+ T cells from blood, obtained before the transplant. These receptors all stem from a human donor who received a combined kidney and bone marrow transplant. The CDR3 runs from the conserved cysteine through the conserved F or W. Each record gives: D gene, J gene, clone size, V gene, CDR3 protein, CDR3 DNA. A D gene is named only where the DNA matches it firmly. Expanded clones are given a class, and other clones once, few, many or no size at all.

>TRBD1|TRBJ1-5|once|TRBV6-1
CASSDRDRGPQHF
TGTGCCAGCAGTGACCGGGACAGGGGGCCCCAGCATTTT
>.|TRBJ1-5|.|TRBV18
CASSRTDNQPQHF
TGTGCCAGCTCCCGGACAGATAATCAGCCCCAGCATTTT
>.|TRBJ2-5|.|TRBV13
CASRPGRQETQYF
TGTGCCAGCAGACCGGGGAGACAAGAGACCCAGTACTTC
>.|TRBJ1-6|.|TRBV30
CACGGASYNSPLHF
TGTGCCTGCGGGGGTGCCTCCTATAATTCACCCCTCCACTTT
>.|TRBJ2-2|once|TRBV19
CASSRRAMNTGELFF
TGTGCCAGTAGCCGGCGGGCCATGAACACCGGGGAGCTGTTTTTT
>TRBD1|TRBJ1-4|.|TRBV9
CASSVGGTANEKLFF
TGTGCCAGCAGCGTAGGGGGGACAGCTAATGAAAAACTGTTTTTT
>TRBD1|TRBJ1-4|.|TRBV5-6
CASSPGTGFNEKLFF
TGTGCCAGCAGCCCTGGGACAGGTTTTAATGAAAAACTGTTTTTT
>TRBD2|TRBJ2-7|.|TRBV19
CASSGGLAAGSYEQYF
TGTGCCAGTAGTGGGGGACTAGCGGCCGGCTCCTACGAGCAGTACTTC
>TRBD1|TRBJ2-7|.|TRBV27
CASSLGQPPYEQYF
TGTGCCAGCAGTTTGGGACAGCCTCCCTACGAGCAGTACTTC
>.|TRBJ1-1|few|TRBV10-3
CAISESGSETEAFF
TGTGCCATCAGTGAGTCGGGGAGCGAAACTGAAGCTTTCTTT
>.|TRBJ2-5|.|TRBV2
CASMFAGQETQYF
TGTGCCAGCATGTTTGCGGGGCAAGAGACCCAGTACTTC
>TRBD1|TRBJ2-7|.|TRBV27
CAARSKGALSYEQYF
TGTGCCGCACGCTCGAAGGGGGCTTTATCCTACGAGCAGTACTTC
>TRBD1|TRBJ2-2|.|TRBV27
CASTSGRGLFGELFF
TGTGCCAGTACCTCCGGCAGGGGGCTTTTCGGGGAGCTGTTTTTT
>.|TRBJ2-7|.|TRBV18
CASSSLRQAAYEQYF
TGTGCCAGCTCATCCCTAAGACAGGCTGCCTACGAGCAGTACTTC
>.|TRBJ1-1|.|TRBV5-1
CASSWGGGNTEAFF
TGCGCCAGCAGCTGGGGAGGGGGGAACACTGAAGCTTTCTTT
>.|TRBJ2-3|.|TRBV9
CASSVASTDTQYF
TGTGCCAGCAGCGTAGCGAGCACAGATACGCAGTATTTT
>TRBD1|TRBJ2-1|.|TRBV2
CASRDRGILYNEQFF
TGTGCCAGCAGAGACAGGGGAATCCTATACAATGAGCAGTTCTTC
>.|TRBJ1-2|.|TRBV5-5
CASSFQLNYGYTF
TGTGCCAGCAGCTTTCAGTTAAACTATGGCTACACCTTC
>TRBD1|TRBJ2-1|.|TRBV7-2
CASSFDRENEQFF
TGTGCCAGCAGCTTCGACAGGGAAAATGAGCAGTTCTTC
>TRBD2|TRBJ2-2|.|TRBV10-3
CAISETGGSNTGELFF
TGTGCCATCAGTGAGACGGGCGGGAGTAACACCGGGGAGCTGTTTTTT
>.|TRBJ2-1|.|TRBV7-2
CASSFQPGNEQFF
TGTGCCAGCAGCTTCCAACCGGGCAATGAGCAGTTCTTC
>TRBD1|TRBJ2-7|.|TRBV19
CASRGQGNYEQYF
TGTGCCAGTAGGGGACAGGGAAACTACGAGCAGTACTTC
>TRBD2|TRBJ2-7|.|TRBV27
CASSPISGRAYEQYF
TGTGCCAGCAGTCCTATTAGCGGGAGGGCGTACGAGCAGTACTTC
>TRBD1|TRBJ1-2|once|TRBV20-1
CSASTGEGYTF
TGCAGTGCTAGCACAGGGGAGGGCTACACCTTC
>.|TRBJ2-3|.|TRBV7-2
CASSLWGGADTQYF
TGTGCCAGCAGCTTATGGGGGGGCGCAGATACGCAGTATTTT
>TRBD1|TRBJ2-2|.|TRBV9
CASSVATGALTGELFF
TGTGCCAGCAGCGTAGCTACAGGGGCCCTCACCGGGGAGCTGTTTTTT
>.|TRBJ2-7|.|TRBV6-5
CASRATSYEQYF
TGTGCCAGCAGAGCCACCTCCTACGAGCAGTACTTC
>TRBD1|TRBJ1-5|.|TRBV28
CASSYGTGVNQPQHF
TGTGCCAGCAGTTACGGGACAGGGGTCAATCAGCCCCAGCATTTT
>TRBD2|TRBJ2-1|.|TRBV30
CAWSRRLAGGSNEQFF
TGTGCCTGGAGCCGCAGACTAGCGGGAGGTTCCAATGAGCAGTTCTTC
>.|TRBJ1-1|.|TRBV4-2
CASSPGTAGDTEAFF
TGTGCCAGCAGCCCGGGGACGGCGGGGGACACTGAAGCTTTCTTT
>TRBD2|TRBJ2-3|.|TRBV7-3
CASSLRLAGVPDTQYF
TGTGCCAGCAGCTTAAGGCTAGCGGGAGTTCCAGATACGCAGTATTTT
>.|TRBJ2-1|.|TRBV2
CASSGGRKAAYNEQFF
TGTGCCAGCAGTGGAGGTAGAAAAGCAGCCTACAATGAGCAGTTCTTC
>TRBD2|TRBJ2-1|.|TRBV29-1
CSVILPSGGPRGNEQFF
TGCAGCGTTATCCTTCCTTCGGGGGGGCCAAGGGGGAATGAGCAGTTCTTC
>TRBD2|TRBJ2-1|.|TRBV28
CASSRLAGGSYNEQFF
TGTGCCAGCAGTAGGCTAGCGGGGGGCTCCTACAATGAGCAGTTCTTC
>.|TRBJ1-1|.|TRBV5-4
CASSLIMNTEAFF
TGTGCCAGCAGCTTGATAATGAACACTGAAGCTTTCTTT
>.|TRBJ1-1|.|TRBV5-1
CASSLVYGWYGGAPDMNTEAFF
TGCGCCAGCAGCTTGGTATATGGTTGGTACGGGGGGGCCCCCGATATGAACACTGAAGCTTTCTTT
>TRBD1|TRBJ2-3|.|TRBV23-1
CASGTKGNRGGTDTQYF
TGCGCCAGCGGTACCAAGGGCAACAGGGGAGGCACAGATACGCAGTATTTT
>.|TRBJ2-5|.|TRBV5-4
CASSLPYQETQYF
TGTGCCAGCAGCTTGCCGTACCAAGAGACCCAGTACTTC
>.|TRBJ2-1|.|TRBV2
CASKAGTEFF
TGTGCCAGCAAGGCGGGAACGGAGTTCTTC
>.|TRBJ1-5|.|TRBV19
CASRAQAQPQHF
TGTGCCAGTAGAGCACAGGCGCAGCCCCAGCATTTT